Detailed here is one T cell receptor (beta chain). The data originate from a study of cytomegalovirus exposure and HLA in healthy donors. PCR primers comprised 60 Vbeta and 13 Jbeta primers. Generated by immunoSEQ multiplex PCR, the TCRdb table keeps only in-frame clones and is missing some. The data hold almost 70,000 clones, with roughly 65% observed a single time. Sequencing was performed on PBMCs. The sequence was obtained from a male donor in good health and CMV-seropositive.

The CDR3 DNA is TGTGCCAGCAGTTTATTCCCAGAGAACACTGAAGCTTTCTTT. As protein: CASSLFPENTEAFF. This chain uses TRBV27 with TRBJ1-1, with D unclear. The CDR3 loop spans 14 amino acids. The V end was cut by 1 base, the J end by 1 base, with 7 bases between. The V gene's germline CDR1 is MNHEY and CDR2 SMNVEV (reference sequence).